One and the same sample provided the 29 T cell receptor beta chains below, sequenced in a study of T-cell reconstitution after alpha-beta-depleted transplantation in children. Unique molecular identifiers were incorporated into the prepared TCRbeta library. A single record per CDR3 protein comes from TCRdb applying MiXCR to the PCR reads. The profile shows some 640,000 distinct CDR3 sequences, approximately 16% of them singletons. The sample consisted of PBMCs from the stem cell graft donor, taken from the stem cell graft. Every receptor here comes from a human donor who donated a stem cell graft to a child with acute myeloid leukemia.

This clonotype was seen a few times. This rearrangement joins TRBV29-1 to TRBJ1-1; D is perhaps TRBD1 (5 bases). V dropped 6 bases and J dropped 2 bases, with 10 bases sitting between them. The CDR3 totals 12 residues. CDR1 and CDR2 (germline): SQVTM, ANQGSEA. CDR3 protein: CSVGGINTEAFF. As DNA, the CDR3 is TGCAGCGTCGGGGGGATTAACACTGAAGCTTTCTTT.

This clonotype was counted ten times or more. The chain uses TRBV29-1 and TRBJ2-5, with D possibly TRBD2 on 6 matching bases. CDR1 and CDR2 (germline): SQVTM, ANQGSEA. The CDR3 contains 15 residues. V was trimmed by 4 bases and J by 2 bases, leaving 17 bases between them. The CDR3 nucleotides are TGCAGCGTTGGCCCAGCGGGTTCACCGCAAGAGACCCAGTACTTC. Translating it yields CSVGPAGSPQETQYF. The full variable domain, completed using reference TRBV29-1 and TRBJ2-5, is SAVISQKPSRDICQRGTSLTIQCQVDSQVTMMFWYRQQPGQSLTLIATANQGSEATYESGFVIDKFPISRPNLTFSTLTVSNMSPEDSSIYLCSVGPAGSPQETQYFGPGTRLLVL.

This sequence joins TRBV5-1 and TRBJ2-3; D may be TRBD1 (6 bases). This CDR3 is built from 15 residues. Between the trimmed V and J ends, which lost 5 bases and 2 bases, there was a span of 15 bases. Germline V gene data show CDR1 as SGHRS and CDR2 as YFSETQ. CDR3 in amino acids: CASRLGGRDTDTQYF. The CDR3 DNA reads TGCGCCAGCAGGTTAGGGGGTCGAGACACAGATACGCAGTATTTT. The full variable domain, with the rest looked up from reference TRBV5-1 and TRBJ2-3, is KAGVTQTPRYLIKTRGQQVTLSCSPISGHRSVSWYQQTPGQGLQFLFEYFSETQRNKGNFPGRFSGRQFSNSRSEMNVSTLELGDSALYLCASRLGGRDTDTQYFGPGTRLTVL.

The chain is built from TRBV13 and TRBJ2-1, with 12 bases matching TRBD1. CDR3 length: 16 residues. Germline assignment: CDR1 PRHDT and CDR2 FYEKMQ (reference sequence). With V trimmed by 5 bases and J by 6 bases, 8 bases remained unmatched. CDR3 sequence (DNA): TGTGCCAGCAGCCAAACTCCGGGACAGGGGGCCAATGAGCAGTTCTTC. It translates to CASSQTPGQGANEQFF. The whole variable domain, remainder taken from reference TRBV13 and TRBJ2-1, is AAGVIQSPRHLIKEKRETATLKCYPIPRHDTVYWYQQGPGQDPQFLISFYEKMQSDKGSIPDRFSAQQFSDYHSELNMSSLELGDSALYFCASSQTPGQGANEQFFGPGTRLTVL.

This clonotype appeared a few times. The CDR3 protein is CASSFVAGRAAGQETQYF. The DNA of the CDR3 is TGTGCCAGCAGTTTCGTAGCAGGGCGGGCCGCCGGGCAAGAGACCCAGTACTTC. This chain connects TRBV12-3 or TRBV12-4 to TRBJ2-5, with D possibly called TRBD1 or TRBD2 (5 bases each). The CDR3 is 18 amino acids. Trimming took 3 bases from V and 2 from J, leaving 22 bases between them.

The rearrangement joins TRBV20-1 to TRBJ1-2; no clear D. The germline V and J ends were trimmed by 7 bases and 3 bases, with 9 bases remaining between them. Germline V lookup: CDR1 DFQATT, CDR2 SNEGSKA (reference sequence). This CDR3 contains 11 residues. CDR3 bases: TGCAGTGGAATCCCTGACTATGGCTACACCTTC. Residues: CSGIPDYGYTF.

The rearrangement uses TRBV7-8 and TRBJ2-7; a possible D gene is TRBD1 (6 bases). This CDR3 spans 16 amino acids. Between the trimmed V and J ends, which lost 1 base and 1 base, there was a span of 14 bases. Germline CDR1 reads SGHVS; CDR2 reads FQNEAQ. The CDR3 DNA reads TGTGCCAGCAGCTTAGGGGATTGGACAGAATCCTACGAGCAGTACGTC. This encodes CASSLGDWTESYEQYV.

V is TRBV6-1 and J is TRBJ2-3; 8 bases fit TRBD2. From germline, CDR1 is MNHNS and CDR2 SASEGT. This CDR3 spans 15 amino acids. With 6 bases clipped from V and 4 bases from J, the junction kept 9 bases outside the gene matches. The CDR3 DNA reads as TGTGCCAGCAGCAGGGGAACACTAGCGGCAGATACGCAGTATTTT. Its protein is CASSRGTLAADTQYF.

This chain connects TRBV5-5 to TRBJ1-5; D not resolved. This CDR3 has 13 amino acids. Trimming removed 6 bases at V and 5 bases at J, with 12 bases between. Germline CDR1 and CDR2: SGHKS and YYEKEE (reference sequence). CDR3: CASTELPDQPQHF. CDR3 bases: TGTGCCAGCACCGAATTACCTGATCAGCCCCAGCATTTT.

This clonotype was counted many times. V is TRBV4-2 and J is TRBJ2-1; D not certain. The CDR3 totals 11 residues. V lost 6 bases, J lost 6 bases, and 6 bases lay in between. CDR1 LGHNA and CDR2 YNFKEQ come from the germline V gene. The CDR3 is CASRHSNEQFF. CDR3 coding DNA: TGTGCCAGCAGACACAGCAATGAGCAGTTCTTC.

This clonotype was observed a handful of times. J is TRBJ1-1 and V is TRBV24-1, with D perhaps matching TRBD1 (6 bases). This CDR3 is built from 14 residues. Trimming took 5 bases from V and 4 from J, leaving 13 bases between them. CDR1 and CDR2 from the germline V gene are KGHDR and SFDVKD. CDR3 in amino acids: CATSAGEGVTEAFF. DNA of the CDR3: TGTGCCACCAGTGCCGGGGAGGGGGTCACTGAAGCTTTCTTT.

The sample holds many counts of this clonotype. The chain combines TRBV20-1 with TRBJ1-5, with TRBD1 identical over 9 bases. Germline CDR1 is DFQATT and CDR2 is SNEGSKA (reference sequence). The CDR3 spans 16 residues. Trimming took 6 bases from V and 5 from J; bases not matched to a gene: 14. The CDR3 sequence: CSAQQQGAGLHQPQHF. The CDR3 DNA is TGCAGTGCGCAGCAACAGGGGGCCGGTCTCCATCAGCCCCAGCATTTT.

The chain carries TRBV4-3 and TRBJ2-1; 9 bases match TRBD1. Trimming took 1 base from V and 8 from J; bases not matched to a gene: 12. This CDR3 comprises 17 residues. Germline V gene data show CDR1 as LGHNA and CDR2 as YSLEER. The CDR3, as DNA: TGCGCCAGCAGCCAAGCCCCGGGACAGGGAACGGGGCATGAGCAGTTCTTC. Its translation is CASSQAPGQGTGHEQFF.

The chain has TRBV28 and TRBJ2-7; D not resolved. V lost 5 bases and J 1 base, leaving 12 bases between the germline ends. This CDR3 is built from 14 residues. The germline CDR1 and CDR2 sequences are MDHEN and SYDVKM. The CDR3 DNA is TGTGCCAGCAGTCCACCCCGGACGTCCTACGAGCAGTACGTC. This translates into CASSPPRTSYEQYV.

This clonotype was recorded a few times. The chain employs TRBV29-1 and TRBJ2-5; perhaps TRBD1 as D (5 bases). Trimming left V 4 bases short and J 4 bases short, with 13 bases between. This CDR3 comprises 13 residues. From germline, CDR1 is SQVTM and CDR2 ANQGSEA. The CDR3 sequence: CSVVGRVAETQYF. Here the CDR3 DNA reads TGCAGCGTTGTGGGCAGGGTCGCAGAGACCCAGTACTTC.

This clonotype was recorded many times. The chain joins TRBV20-1 to TRBJ2-7; the D gene is possibly TRBD1 (7 bases). Trimming removed 3 bases from V and 0 bases from J, with 12 bases in between. Germline CDR1 DFQATT, CDR2 SNEGSKA (reference sequence). This CDR3 region has 14 residues. The CDR3 loop is CSARRDSSSYEQYV. CDR3 nucleotide sequence: TGCAGTGCTAGGCGGGACAGCAGCTCCTACGAGCAGTACGTC.

This clonotype has a handful of counts. CDR3 DNA sequence: TGCGCCAGCAGCCAGGACCGGTGGGTTATTGGTAACACCATATATTTT. Translation gives CASSQDRWVIGNTIYF. This chain links TRBV4-3 with TRBJ1-3; the D is unclear. Trimming removed 3 bases from V and 7 bases from J, with 19 bases in between. This CDR3 has 16 amino acids. CDR1 and CDR2 (germline): LGHNA, YSLEER.

This clonotype was picked up many times. The chain links TRBV4-1 to TRBJ1-1; the D is unclear. V was cut by 1 base and J by 2 bases, with 8 bases left in between. This CDR3 spans 14 amino acids. The germline V gene encodes CDR1 MGHRA and CDR2 YSYEKL. CDR3 DNA sequence: TGCGCCAGCAGCCAAGGCGTTTTTAACACTGAAGCTTTCTTT. Translating it yields CASSQGVFNTEAFF.

The chain recombines TRBV4-2 with TRBJ2-3; D is possibly TRBD1 or TRBD2 (6 bases each). Trimming took off 0 bases at V and 6 bases at J, with 10 bases between the two ends. The germline CDR1 and CDR2 sequences are LGHNA and YNFKEQ. This CDR3 contains 14 residues. The CDR3 here is CASSQDRGADTQYF. The CDR3 nucleotides are TGTGCCAGCAGCCAAGATAGGGGGGCGGATACGCAGTATTTT.

This clonotype was seen repeatedly, ten times or more. The chain is built from TRBV20-1 and TRBJ2-7; weak D call: TRBD1 (6 bases). Germline-derived CDR1 and CDR2 are DFQATT and SNEGSKA (reference sequence). V dropped 4 bases and J dropped 0 bases, with 13 bases sitting between them. The CDR3 extends over 14 amino acids. The CDR3 bases are TGCAGTGCTACTACAGGGCGCCTCTCCTACGAGCAGTACTTC. Its protein is CSATTGRLSYEQYF.

This clonotype was counted a few times. The CDR3 bases are TGCAGTGCTAGAGCGTCTTATTCCAATCAGCCCCAGCATTTT. Its translation: CSARASYSNQPQHF. The rearrangement links TRBV20-1 to TRBJ1-5; D remains ambiguous. Germline V lookup: CDR1 DFQATT, CDR2 SNEGSKA (reference sequence). This CDR3 is 14 amino acids long. Trimming stripped 1 base from V and 3 bases from J, with 10 bases between.

This clonotype was counted many times. The V and J genes are TRBV12-3 or TRBV12-4 and TRBJ2-1, with D possibly being TRBD1 or TRBD2 (5 bases each). V lost 3 bases and J lost 2, with 8 bases in between. The CDR3 spans 14 residues. The CDR3 sequence is CASSFEGTYNEQFF. CDR3 DNA: TGTGCCAGCAGTTTTGAGGGGACCTACAATGAGCAGTTCTTC.

This clonotype was seen a single time. This sequence may be a read error, since a much larger clone differs from it by one base. The chain carries TRBV6-5 and TRBJ2-1; D may match TRBD1 or TRBD2 (5 bases each). The CDR3 runs 16 residues. V dropped 0 bases and J dropped 2 bases, with 11 bases sitting between them. Germline CDR1 and CDR2: MNHEY and SVGAGI. CDR3 nucleotides: TGTGCCAGCAGTTACTCGTGGGGGTCCACCTACAATGAGCAGTTCTTC. It translates to CASSYSWGSTYNEQFF.

This clonotype came up many times. This rearrangement joins TRBV20-1 to TRBJ2-1, with 8 bases matching TRBD1. The ends lost 5 bases at V and 5 bases at J; junction bases unmatched: 8. CDR3 length: 14 residues. The V gene's germline CDR1 is DFQATT and CDR2 SNEGSKA (reference sequence). The CDR3 bases are TGCAGTGCTTCCGACAGGGGATGGAACAATGAGCAGTTCTTC. It codes for CSASDRGWNNEQFF.

This clonotype was observed a few times. The chain carries TRBV12-3 or TRBV12-4 and TRBJ2-1, with D uncertain. The CDR3 is 13 residues long. Trimming took 7 bases from V and 3 from J, leaving 10 bases between them. The CDR3 bases are TGTGCCAGCACCTCCCCAGGCTACAATGAGCAGTTCTTC. Protein: CASTSPGYNEQFF.

The J gene is TRBJ2-2, the V gene TRBV24-1, with 9 bases lining up with TRBD1. Germline CDR1 is KGHDR and CDR2 is SFDVKD. J was trimmed by 1 base and V by 9 bases; bases with no gene match: 11. The CDR3 length is 17 residues. CDR3 residues: CATLPGQGEGNTGELFF. In DNA form, the CDR3 reads TGTGCCACCCTTCCGGGACAGGGAGAAGGGAACACCGGGGAGCTGTTTTTT.

The chain combines TRBV5-1 with TRBJ2-1; D remains unclear. The CDR3 length is 16 residues. CDR1 and CDR2 (germline): SGHRS, YFSETQ. V shed 2 bases and J shed 1 base, with 13 bases lying between them. CDR3 nucleotide sequence: TGCGCCAGCAGCTTAGGCAACAGCATATCCTACAATGAGCAGTTCTTC. Translated, it gives CASSLGNSISYNEQFF.

CDR3 nucleotides: TGTGCCAGCAATATATTCACAGGGGGCGCGAACACCGGGGAGCTGTTTTTT. It is translated as CASNIFTGGANTGELFF. J is TRBJ2-2 and V is TRBV28; 9 bases map to TRBD1. Trimming took 7 bases from V and 0 from J; bases not matched to a gene: 9. The CDR3 runs to 17 residues. CDR1 is MDHEN, CDR2 SYDVKM, per germline.

The CDR3 DNA is TGTGCCAGCAGTTATTCAGGTTATACTGAAGCTTTCTTT. Translated, it gives CASSYSGYTEAFF. The J gene is TRBJ1-1, the V gene TRBV6-5; D unclear. Trimming stripped 3 bases from V and 5 bases from J, with 10 bases between. From germline, CDR1 is MNHEY and CDR2 SVGAGI. The CDR3 covers 13 residues.